Shown below are 9 T cell receptor beta chains from a single sample sequenced in a study of blood T cells in healthy people across ages. Sample-barcoded 5' priming and a J-beta primer mix drove a second PCR of about 6 to 12 cycles. TCRdb independently ran MiXCR on the 5' RACE reads; one entry per CDR3 protein. Among approximately 670,000 distinct CDR3 sequences listed, less than 45% were seen once. Sequences were obtained from blood. These receptors originate from an elderly man in good health.

This rearrangement joins TRBV13 to TRBJ2-5; 7 bases line up with TRBD1. Germline V gene sequence: CDR1 PRHDT, CDR2 FYEKMQ (reference sequence). The CDR3 is made up of 15 amino acids. Trimming removed 5 bases from V and 7 bases from J; junction bases left unmatched: 13. CDR3 residues: CASSLTGQVRGTQYF. CDR3 coding DNA: TGTGCCAGCAGCCTGACCGGACAGGTTCGAGGGACCCAGTACTTC.

V is TRBV27 and J is TRBJ2-1; D ambiguous. V was cut by 5 bases and J by 4 bases, with 12 bases left in between. The CDR3 loop spans 14 amino acids. Per germline, CDR1 MNHEY and CDR2 SMNVEV (reference sequence). CDR3 residues: CASSVGVPYNEQFF. CDR3 coding DNA: TGTGCCAGCAGTGTGGGCGTCCCTTACAATGAGCAGTTCTTC.

This clonotype was found a few times. This chain's CDR3 is CASSRDYNSPLHF. CDR3 DNA: TGTGCCAGCAGCCGTGATTATAATTCACCCCTCCACTTT. The chain is built from TRBV6-5 and TRBJ1-6, with D unclear. Trimming removed 6 bases from V and 4 bases from J, with 7 bases in between. The length of the CDR3 is 13 residues. Germline-derived CDR1 and CDR2 are MNHEY and SVGAGI.

This clonotype was seen a single time. One end of the junction is discordant with germline, which a read error may explain. The chain joins TRBV7-2 to TRBJ2-1, with a weak D call TRBD2 (6 bases). Germline V gives CDR1 SGHTA, CDR2 FQGNSA. This CDR3 spans 15 amino acids. The CDR3 is CASSLGRGSYKEQFF. CDR3 nucleotide sequence: TGTGCCAGCAGCTTAGGGCGGGGTTCCTACAAGGAGCAGTTCTTC.

This clonotype was seen only a few times. The rearrangement links TRBV7-2 to TRBJ1-2, with 9 nucleotides matching TRBD1. The CDR3 has 16 residues. CDR1 SGHTA and CDR2 FQGNSA come from the germline V gene. Trimming removed 5 bases from V and 0 bases from J; junction bases left unmatched: 7. The CDR3 region is CASSTLRDRANYGYTF. CDR3 in DNA: TGTGCCAGCAGCACGCTACGGGACAGGGCTAACTATGGCTACACCTTC.

The rearrangement links TRBV20-1 to TRBJ2-5; 9 nucleotides match TRBD1. V lost 6 bases, J lost 2 bases, and 7 bases stayed unmatched. The CDR3 totals 14 residues. The germline CDR1 and CDR2 sequences are DFQATT and SNEGSKA (reference sequence). CDR3 protein: CSARTGDGQETQYF. The CDR3 DNA reads as TGCAGTGCCCGGACAGGGGATGGGCAAGAGACCCAGTACTTC.

This chain links TRBV2 with TRBJ2-1, with 9 bases matching TRBD2. Looked up from germline, CDR1 is SNHLY and CDR2 is FYNNEI. Unmatched junction bases numbered 4, after V lost 7 bases and J lost 6 bases. The CDR3 is 13 residues long. The CDR3 loop reads CASKAGGVNEQFF. CDR3 DNA sequence: TGTGCCAGCAAGGCGGGAGGGGTCAATGAGCAGTTCTTC.

This clonotype was counted a few times. The CDR3 nucleotides are TGTGCCAGCGGTCCCGGGAGCTCCTACGAGCAGTACTTC. Translation: CASGPGSSYEQYF. This chain connects TRBV28 to TRBJ2-7, with D perhaps matching TRBD2 (6 bases). Between the trimmed V and J ends, which lost 8 bases and 0 bases, there was a span of 11 bases. Germline CDR1 and CDR2: MDHEN and SYDVKM. The CDR3 totals 13 residues.

The V gene is TRBV14, the J gene TRBJ2-5; D not resolved. The CDR3 sequence is 13 residues long. The V and J ends lost 4 bases and 7 bases respectively, with 13 bases between them. CDR1 SGHDN and CDR2 FVKESK come from the germline V gene. CDR3: CASSPGLGRTQYF. The CDR3 DNA reads TGTGCCAGCAGCCCCGGGCTGGGTCGGACCCAGTACTTC.